Following are 13 T cell receptor beta chains from one sample sequenced in a study of cytomegalovirus exposure and HLA in healthy donors. TCRdb's table, derived via immunoSEQ multiplex PCR, lists solely in-frame clones and lacks some. Among about 130,000 clones listed, approximately 92% were seen once. Sample: PBMCs. Receptors originate from a woman aged 18 to 35 in good health and CMV-seronegative.

The chain uses TRBV30 and TRBJ1-2; 7 bases match TRBD1. J lost 5 bases, V lost 5 bases, and 11 bases had no gene match. Germline V gene sequence: CDR1 GTSNPN, CDR2 SVGIG (reference sequence). This CDR3 has 14 amino acids. The CDR3 region has the DNA TGTGCCTGGGCGACAGGGTTGGTAGGGTATGGCTACACCTTC. It encodes CAWATGLVGYGYTF.

The CDR3 bases are TGTGCCAGCAGCTCGGGTTTTGAGACTGAAAAACTGTTTTTT. As protein: CASSSGFETEKLFF. The V and J genes are TRBV7-2 and TRBJ1-4, with unresolved D. Germline V CDR1 and CDR2: SGHTA, FQGNSA. The V end lost 4 bases, the J end lost 7 bases, and 13 bases lay between the germline ends. The CDR3 runs to 14 residues.

The chain uses TRBV11-3 and TRBJ2-1, with no clear D. Germline CDR1 SGHNT, CDR2 YENEEA. The CDR3 consists of 14 residues. Trimming removed 1 base at V and 0 bases at J, with 4 bases between. The CDR3 region is CASSLVSSYNEQFF. The DNA for the CDR3 is TGTGCCAGCAGCTTAGTTAGCTCCTACAATGAGCAGTTCTTC.

V usage is TRBV28 and J usage is TRBJ1-3; D ambiguous. The CDR3 is 13 residues long. The V gene lost 5 bases and the J gene lost 1 base, with 6 bases spanning the gap. The germline gives CDR1 MDHEN, CDR2 SYDVKM. The CDR3 DNA is TGTGCCAGCAGTCGGTATTCTGGAAACACCATATATTTT. As protein: CASSRYSGNTIYF.

This clone showed up just once. J is TRBJ2-2 and V is TRBV30, with D tentatively TRBD1 (5 bases). Germline V CDR1 and CDR2: GTSNPN, SVGIG (reference sequence). Trimming stripped 1 base from V and 6 bases from J, with 18 bases between. The CDR3 is 16 residues long. The CDR3 DNA follows: TGTGCCTGGAGTGCAGACAGCTCCACCAGGGCCGGGGAGCTGTTTTTT. Translation gives CAWSADSSTRAGELFF.

The chain has TRBV4-1 and TRBJ1-5; D not certain. In germline, CDR1 is MGHRA, CDR2 YSYEKL. This CDR3 is built from 15 residues. Deletions cut 0 bases from V and 5 bases from J, with 11 bases between. The CDR3 loop is CASSQDMGRDQPQHF. CDR3 nucleotides: TGCGCCAGCAGCCAAGATATGGGGAGGGATCAGCCCCAGCATTTT.

This clone was seen once. The V gene is TRBV14, the J gene TRBJ2-4; the D gene is possibly TRBD2 (5 bases). The CDR3 is 15 amino acids. Germline V gene lookup returns CDR1 SGHDN and CDR2 FVKESK. V shed 1 base and J shed 6 bases, with 13 bases lying between them. CDR3 sequence reads: CASSQVGVGRNIQYF. CDR3 nucleotide sequence: TGTGCCAGCAGCCAAGTCGGGGTAGGAAGAAACATTCAGTACTTC.

V usage is TRBV6-1 and J usage is TRBJ2-7, with D unresolved. Per the germline V gene, CDR1 is MNHNS and CDR2 is SASEGT. The CDR3 loop spans 13 amino acids. Trimming shortened V by 7 bases and J by 0 bases, and 10 bases separated the two germline ends. CDR3 DNA sequence: TGTGCCAGCAACCTCGCGGCCTCCTACGAGCAGTACGTC. Its protein product is CASNLAASYEQYV.

V is TRBV7-2 and J is TRBJ2-7; D perhaps matches TRBD1 (5 bases). Germline CDR1 SGHTA, CDR2 FQGNSA. V was cut by 0 bases and J by 4 bases, with 13 bases left in between. The CDR3 extends over 15 amino acids. CDR3 in DNA: TGTGCCAGCAGCTTAGCGGGCCAGGGTATTTACGAGCAGTACTTC. It yields the protein CASSLAGQGIYEQYF.

This CDR3 is CASSVATGVTQETQYF. The CDR3 coding sequence is TGTGCCAGCAGCGTTGCGACGGGGGTGACCCAAGAGACCCAGTACTTC. V and J are TRBV9 and TRBJ2-5, with D possibly being TRBD2 (6 bases). Germline CDR1 is SGDLS and CDR2 is YYNGEE. This CDR3 contains 16 residues. V was pared by 2 bases and J by 1 base, with 15 bases between.

This chain joins TRBV27 and TRBJ2-7, with TRBD2 matching over 12 bases. With V trimmed by 5 bases and J by 6 bases, 5 bases remained unmatched. CDR3 length: 14 amino acids. Germline assignment: CDR1 MNHEY and CDR2 SMNVEV (reference sequence). CDR3 amino acids: CASSPTSGSGEQYF. The CDR3, as DNA: TGTGCCAGCAGTCCGACTAGCGGGAGTGGCGAGCAGTACTTC.

This chain uses TRBV6-4 with TRBJ1-1; D is uncertain. Trimming removed 4 bases from V and 1 base from J, with 7 bases in between. The germline V gene has CDR1 MRHNA and CDR2 SNTAGT. The CDR3 is 13 amino acids. The CDR3 region is CASSALENTEAFF. CDR3 DNA: TGTGCCAGCAGTGCCCTAGAGAACACTGAAGCTTTCTTT.

The chain employs TRBV19 and TRBJ1-3, with D uncertain. In germline, CDR1 is LNHDA, CDR2 SQIVND (reference sequence). This CDR3 region has 16 residues. Trimming took off 3 bases at V and 1 base at J, with 13 bases between the two ends. The CDR3 reads CASSIPGRGSGNTIYF. As DNA, the CDR3 is TGTGCCAGTAGTATTCCGGGTCGAGGGTCTGGAAACACCATATATTTT.